The next 13 T cell receptor beta chains were all read from a single sample in a study of blood T cell repertoires in COVID-19. The assay was immunoSEQ multiplex PCR, and TCRdb's table has in-frame clones only and misses some. This sample has some 130,000 clones; about 80% occur once, and the top ten carry approximately 45%. Material: peripheral blood. The receptors shown here come from a human donor in a cohort sampled during active COVID-19.

This clone appeared a few times. The V call is TRBV5-1, the J call TRBJ1-6; D call uncertain. The CDR3 has 14 amino acids. Trimming pared 5 bases from V and 7 bases from J, leaving 13 bases between. CDR1 and CDR2 (germline): SGHRS, YFSETQ. The chain's CDR3 is CASSPTGKNSPLHF. CDR3 in DNA: TGCGCCAGCAGTCCAACCGGGAAAAATTCACCCCTCCACTTT.

The gene calls are TRBV12-5 and TRBJ1-2, with D uncertain. This CDR3 contains 13 residues. Germline lookup yields CDR1 LGHNT and CDR2 FRNRAP. The V gene lost 2 bases and the J gene lost 2 bases, with 6 bases spanning the gap. For the CDR3, the DNA is TGTGCTAGTGGTTTGTACAGCAACTATGGCTACACCTTC. Translating it yields CASGLYSNYGYTF. Looking up the rest from reference TRBV12-5 and TRBJ1-2 gives the full variable domain: DARVTQTPRHKVTEMGQEVTMRCQPILGHNTVFWYRQTMMQGLELLAYFRNRAPLDDSGMPKDRFSAEMPDATLATLKIQPSEPRDSAVYFCASGLYSNYGYTFGSGTRLTVV.

J is TRBJ1-2 and V is TRBV6-1, with 7 bases that match TRBD1. With V trimmed by 1 base and J by 5 bases, 4 bases remained unmatched. The germline V gene encodes CDR1 MNHNS and CDR2 SASEGT. This CDR3 comprises 14 residues. CDR3 sequence: CASSEEGRGYGYTF. The CDR3 coding sequence is TGTGCCAGCAGTGAAGAAGGCAGGGGGTATGGCTACACCTTC.

This clone was detected only a few times. The chain is built from TRBV20-1 and TRBJ1-2, with D unclear. Germline loops: CDR1 DFQATT, CDR2 SNEGSKA (reference sequence). The CDR3 totals 11 residues. V gave up 7 bases and J gave up 6 bases, with 12 bases separating them. Written as DNA, the CDR3 is TGCAGTGTATACAGTCGCAATGGCTACACCTTC. The encoded protein is CSVYSRNGYTF.

The chain has TRBV3-1 (or the pseudogene TRBV3-2) and TRBJ1-2; the D gene is possibly TRBD1 (6 bases). The CDR3 totals 14 residues. Germline assignment: CDR1 LGHDT and CDR2 YNNKEL (reference sequence). V was cut by 4 bases and J by 0 bases, with 9 bases left in between. Written as DNA, the CDR3 is TGTGCCAGCAGCCTACAGGGACCTAACTATGGCTACACCTTC. As protein: CASSLQGPNYGYTF.

This clone was observed a single time. The V call is TRBV30, the J call TRBJ1-1; maybe TRBD1 (6 bases). Germline V gene data show CDR1 as GTSNPN and CDR2 as SVGIG (reference sequence). The V and J ends lost 0 bases and 6 bases respectively, with 11 bases between them. This CDR3 has 13 amino acids. In DNA form, the CDR3 reads TGTGCCTGGAGTGTACAGGGAAGGCCTGAAGCTTTCTTT. Its translation is CAWSVQGRPEAFF.

The chain employs TRBV6-2 or TRBV6-3 and TRBJ1-3; D call uncertain. The CDR3 has 17 amino acids. CDR1 is MNHEY, CDR2 SVGEGT, per germline. Between the trimmed V and J ends, which lost 2 bases and 4 bases, there was a span of 18 bases. CDR3 loop: CASSYPPPPNRGNTIYF. The CDR3 DNA sequence: TGTGCCAGCAGTTACCCGCCGCCGCCCAACAGAGGAAACACCATATATTTT.

The V gene is TRBV4-1, the J gene TRBJ2-1; 7 bases line up with TRBD2. Germline V CDR1 and CDR2: MGHRA, YSYEKL. The CDR3 runs to 16 residues. Trimming took 0 bases from V and 7 from J; bases not matched to a gene: 9. The CDR3 nucleotides read TGCGCCAGCAGCCAAGATACGGCTAGCGGCCAAAATGAGCAGTTCTTC. Protein product: CASSQDTASGQNEQFF.

The V gene is TRBV6-2 or TRBV6-3, the J gene TRBJ2-3; D call uncertain. Per germline, CDR1 MNHEY and CDR2 SVGEGT. The ends were cut back, 4 bases at V and 6 bases at J, with 8 bases in the middle. This CDR3 has 12 residues. The CDR3 region is CASSWQADTQYF. CDR3 DNA sequence: TGTGCCAGCAGTTGGCAGGCGGATACGCAGTATTTT.

The chain carries TRBV5-6 and TRBJ1-1, with D possibly being TRBD1 (6 bases). Trimming left V 0 bases short and J 1 base short, with 10 bases between. CDR3 length equals 15 residues. Germline CDR1 is SGHDT and CDR2 is YYEEEE. CDR3 in amino acids: CASSLAGVENTEAFF. For the CDR3, the DNA is TGTGCCAGCAGCTTGGCAGGGGTAGAGAACACTGAAGCTTTCTTT.

V is TRBV4-2 and J is TRBJ1-6, with no clear D. Trimming cost V 3 bases and J 13 bases, with 16 bases left between them. CDR1 and CDR2 (germline): LGHNA, YNFKEQ. There are 14 residues in the CDR3. The CDR3 is CASSQYMTSSPLHF. CDR3 sequence (DNA): TGTGCCAGCAGCCAGTATATGACAAGTTCGCCCCTCCACTTT.

Note on this clone: Its ends do not fully match the called genes, so a read error is possible. V gene TRBV23-1 combines with J gene TRBJ2-1, with 7 nucleotides matching TRBD1. TRBV23-1 is an open reading frame whose function is uncertain. The CDR3 is 15 amino acids. CDR3 DNA sequence: TGCGCCAGCAGCCCCTCGGACAGGTCCTCCAATGAGCAGTTCTTC. Its protein product is CASSPSDRSSNEQFF.

This clone was observed a few times. The chain has TRBV18 and TRBJ1-4; unclear D gene. V lost 5 bases to trimming and J lost 8 bases, with 15 bases between them. This CDR3 spans 14 amino acids. The germline gives CDR1 KGHSH, CDR2 LQKENI. CDR3 loop: CASSGSGKQEKLFF. CDR3 bases: TGTGCCAGCTCAGGGTCGGGGAAACAGGAAAAACTGTTTTTT.